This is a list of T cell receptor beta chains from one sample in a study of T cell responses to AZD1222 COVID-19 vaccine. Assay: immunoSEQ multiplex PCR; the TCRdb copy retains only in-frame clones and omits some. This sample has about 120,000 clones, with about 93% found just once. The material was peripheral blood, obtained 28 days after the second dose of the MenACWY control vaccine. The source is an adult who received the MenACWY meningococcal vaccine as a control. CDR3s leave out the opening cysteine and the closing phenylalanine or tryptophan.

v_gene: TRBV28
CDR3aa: ASSLAGKRTGELF

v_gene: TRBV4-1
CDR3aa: ASSQGWVAGGPKWLTDTQY

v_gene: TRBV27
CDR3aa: ASSVSMNTEAF

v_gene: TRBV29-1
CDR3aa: SALGDSYNEQF

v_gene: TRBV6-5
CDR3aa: ASSPGTENGYT

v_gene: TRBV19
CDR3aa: ASSEDPRYEQY

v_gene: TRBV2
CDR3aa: ASSDAGYGYT

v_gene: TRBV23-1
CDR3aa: ASHNSRGGLTGELF

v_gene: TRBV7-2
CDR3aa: ASSLGSPNLAGGPQF

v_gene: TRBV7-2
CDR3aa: ASRTGTNTEAF

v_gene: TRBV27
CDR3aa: ASSFGPFGTDTQY

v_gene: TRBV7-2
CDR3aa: ASSLRGGSPQETQY

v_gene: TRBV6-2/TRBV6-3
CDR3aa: ASSTDITVGAF

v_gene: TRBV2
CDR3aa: ASSEQGFGNTIY

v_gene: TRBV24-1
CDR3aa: ATSDARGRNEQF

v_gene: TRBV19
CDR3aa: ASSRTSGGSETQY

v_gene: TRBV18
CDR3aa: ASSPPPGPVEQF

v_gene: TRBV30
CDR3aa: AWSVLNSGNTIY

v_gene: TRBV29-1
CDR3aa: SVKPPGTARSGNQPQH

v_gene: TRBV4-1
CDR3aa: ASSPAGLSSYGYT

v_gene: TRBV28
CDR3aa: ASSYFGETQY

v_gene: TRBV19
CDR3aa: ASSFSSVSEPQH

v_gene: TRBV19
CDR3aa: ASTPGGSEAF

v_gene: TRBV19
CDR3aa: ASSNGLANTGELF

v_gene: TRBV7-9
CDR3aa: ASSFGLAGGHTNTGELF

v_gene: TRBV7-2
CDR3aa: ASRSDRGRAYNEQF

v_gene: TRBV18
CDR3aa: ASSPPAQGAPTEAF

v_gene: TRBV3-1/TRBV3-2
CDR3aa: ATEGPRGPI

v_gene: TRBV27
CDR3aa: ASNQLQGSTDTQY

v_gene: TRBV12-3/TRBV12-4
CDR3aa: ASSFSHTGELF

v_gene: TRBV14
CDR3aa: ASSRHAGTQGLMNTEAF

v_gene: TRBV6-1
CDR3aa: ASSELAAGANVLT